This T cell receptor beta chain emerged from a study of human T cells and chemical hapten exposure. Background on the study: Across samples, TCR yields varied, mostly owing to small differences in pooled library volumes.

The CDR3 is 15 amino acids. Germline values: CDR1 ENHRY, CDR2 SYGVKD. Between the trimmed V and J ends, which lost 0 bases and 4 bases, there was a span of 10 bases. Whole-study results and caveats: It was expanded TCRs that formed significantly more large CDR3 similarity clusters than controls did.

As for time point: pre-sensitization, week 0. Treatment meaning: therapeutic diphenylcyclopropenone sensitization with weekly scalp DPC. The study enrolled 18 to 70-year-old alopecia patients suitable for DPC. Individual cDNA molecules in this library carried unique molecular identifiers. TCRdb re-derived calls from the RACE reads in MiXCR, one entry per CDR3 protein. The sample contains a few hundred thousand distinct CDR3 sequences, about 5% of which appear only once. This clonotype was recorded at least ten times. Antigen specificity is unknown. The specimen was whole blood, collected in connection with sensitization to the hapten diphenylcyclopropenone (DPC). This chain links TRBV10-3 with TRBJ2-1; D is ambiguous. This receptor was obtained from a woman aged 18-29 years with alopecia areata. Some clones in this sample may be carry-over from other donors' samples. CDR3: CAISESPDGYNEQFF. CDR3 sequence (DNA): TGTGCCATCAGTGAGTCCCCTGACGGATACAATGAGCAGTTCTTC.